These T cell receptor beta chains were read from a single sample in a study of PD-1 blockade in classical Hodgkin lymphoma. Only in-frame clones appear in the TCRdb table, and some are missing; sequencing was by immunoSEQ multiplex PCR. The profile shows tens of thousands of clones, about 80% of them singletons. The input for sequencing was peripheral blood mononuclear cells (PBMCs), taken before the fourth cycle of nivolumab. The receptor source for this set is a human donor with classical Hodgkin lymphoma. The conserved cysteine and the conserved F or W are not part of the CDR3 here. Fields, in order: J gene, V gene, CDR3 protein.

>TRBJ1-2|TRBV21-1
ASSKEGIYGYT
>TRBJ2-1|TRBV14
ASSGRGKNEQF
>TRBJ1-1|TRBV19
ASSTSDHGEGSAF
>TRBJ2-3|TRBV2
ATRGHRGTDTQY
>TRBJ2-5|TRBV6-1
ASSPPGSRQAQY
>TRBJ1-1|TRBV5-1
ASSLTGGNGGEAF
>TRBJ1-2|TRBV19
ASKGGDHTYGYT
>TRBJ2-7|TRBV10-3
AISGDIGTYEQY
>TRBJ2-1|TRBV6-5
ASSLTSGGRNEQF
>TRBJ1-1|TRBV5-1
ASSERTAMNTEAF
>TRBJ2-7|TRBV27
ASRPSGTYEQY
>TRBJ1-1|TRBV25-1
ASSSRRGTEAF
>TRBJ2-7|TRBV27
ASSLYPFPHDEQY
>TRBJ1-1|TRBV10-2
ASSNPGQGDTEAF
>TRBJ1-4|TRBV5-4
ASSFGGPATNEKLF
>TRBJ2-1|TRBV21-1
ASSKVAGNEQF
>TRBJ2-1|TRBV6-5
ASSPGTSSYNEQF
>TRBJ1-2|TRBV28
ASSFVQAGYT
>TRBJ2-7|TRBV27
ASSYGTSGGYEQY
>TRBJ2-5|TRBV7-2
ASSLVRGWKETQY
>TRBJ2-7|TRBV5-1
ASSSGERGNLLSSYEQY
>TRBJ2-3|TRBV5-1
ASTAQGYTDTQY
>TRBJ1-2|TRBV5-1
ASAPEGAGRGYT
>TRBJ2-1|TRBV4-3
ASSQDLDLAGSIEQF
>TRBJ2-2|TRBV11-2
ASSLISPGQGNTGELF